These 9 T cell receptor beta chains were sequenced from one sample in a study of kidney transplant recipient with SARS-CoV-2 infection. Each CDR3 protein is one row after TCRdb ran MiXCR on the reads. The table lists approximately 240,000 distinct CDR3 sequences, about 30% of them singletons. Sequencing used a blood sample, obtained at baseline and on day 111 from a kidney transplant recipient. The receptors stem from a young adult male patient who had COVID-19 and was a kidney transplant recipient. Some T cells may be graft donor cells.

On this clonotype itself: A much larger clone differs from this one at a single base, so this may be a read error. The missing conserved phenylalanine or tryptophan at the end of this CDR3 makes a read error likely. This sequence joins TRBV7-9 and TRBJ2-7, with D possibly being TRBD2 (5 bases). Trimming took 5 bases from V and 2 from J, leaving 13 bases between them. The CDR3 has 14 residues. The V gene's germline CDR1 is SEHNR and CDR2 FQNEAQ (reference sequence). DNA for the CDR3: TGTGCCAGCAGCATGAACTCGGGGACCTACGAGCAGTACCTC. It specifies CASSMNSGTYEQYL.

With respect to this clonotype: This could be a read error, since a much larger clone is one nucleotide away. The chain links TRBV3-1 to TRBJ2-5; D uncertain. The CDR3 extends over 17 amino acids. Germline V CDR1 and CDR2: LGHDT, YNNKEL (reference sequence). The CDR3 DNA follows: TGTGCCGGCAGCTTGGGCTTTCCCATTTCTTTCTCTGAGACCCAGTACTTC. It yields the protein CAGSLGFPISFSETQYF.

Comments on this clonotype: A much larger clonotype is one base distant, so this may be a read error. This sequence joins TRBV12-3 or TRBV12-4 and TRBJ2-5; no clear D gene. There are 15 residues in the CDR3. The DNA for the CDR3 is TGTGCCAGCAGTCCGATGACATGGGTCGGAGAGACCCGGTACTTC. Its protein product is CASSPMTWVGETRYF.

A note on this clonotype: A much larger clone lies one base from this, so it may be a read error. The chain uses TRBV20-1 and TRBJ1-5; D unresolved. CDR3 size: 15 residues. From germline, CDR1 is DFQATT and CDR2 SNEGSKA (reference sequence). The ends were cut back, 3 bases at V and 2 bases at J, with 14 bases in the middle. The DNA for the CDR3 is TGCAGTGCTAGGGAGGGTAACGGGGGCAATCAGCCCCAGCATTTT. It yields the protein CSAREGNGGNQPQHF.

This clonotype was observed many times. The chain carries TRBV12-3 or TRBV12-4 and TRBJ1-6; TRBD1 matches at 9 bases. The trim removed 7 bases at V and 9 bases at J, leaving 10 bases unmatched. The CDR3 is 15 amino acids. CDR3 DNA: TGTGCCAGCACCCCGGGACAGGGAGCGGGTTCACCCCTCCACTTT. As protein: CASTPGQGAGSPLHF.

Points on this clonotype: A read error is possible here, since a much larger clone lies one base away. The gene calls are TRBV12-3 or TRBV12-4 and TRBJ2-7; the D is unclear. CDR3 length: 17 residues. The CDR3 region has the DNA TGTGCCAGCAGTTCCGTGCCCACAGCAGGAAAGACCTATGGCTACGCCTTC. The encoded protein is CASSSVPTAGKTYGYAF.

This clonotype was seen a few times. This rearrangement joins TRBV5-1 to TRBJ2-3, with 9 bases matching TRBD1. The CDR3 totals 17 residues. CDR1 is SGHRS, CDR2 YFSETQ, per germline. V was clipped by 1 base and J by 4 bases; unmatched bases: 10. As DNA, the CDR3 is TGCGCCAGCAGCTTGAGAGCCGGGACAGGGTTAGCAGATACGCAGTATTTT. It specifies CASSLRAGTGLADTQYF. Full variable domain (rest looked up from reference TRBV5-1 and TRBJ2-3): KAGVTQTPRYLIKTRGQQVTLSCSPISGHRSVSWYQQTPGQGLQFLFEYFSETQRNKGNFPGRFSGRQFSNSRSEMNVSTLELGDSALYLCASSLRAGTGLADTQYFGPGTRLTVL.

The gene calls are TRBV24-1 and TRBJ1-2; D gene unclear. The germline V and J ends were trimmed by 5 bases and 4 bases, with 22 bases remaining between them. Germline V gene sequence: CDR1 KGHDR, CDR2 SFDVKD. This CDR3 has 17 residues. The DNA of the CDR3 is TGTGCCACCAGTGCCTGCGGTAGTACCAGAAAGACCTATGGCTACACCTTC. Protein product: CATSACGSTRKTYGYTF.

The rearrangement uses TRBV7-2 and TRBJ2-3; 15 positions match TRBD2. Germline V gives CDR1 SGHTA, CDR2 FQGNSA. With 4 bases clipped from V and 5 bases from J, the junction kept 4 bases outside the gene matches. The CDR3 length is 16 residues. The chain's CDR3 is CASSSRTSGRVDTQYF. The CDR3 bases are TGTGCCAGCAGCTCCCGGACTAGCGGGAGGGTAGATACGCAGTATTTT.